This T cell receptor (beta chain) is from a study of shared clonotypes between healthy human individuals. Study-wide points: Shared clonotypes: about 4.6% naive CD4, around 3.5% naive CD8, 2.3% memory CD4, around 0.4% memory CD8. It was the non-shared clonotypes that had lower generation probabilities than clonotypes shared by all four donors.

Researchers reported that CD8 memory united CD45RO+ cells with CCR7-negative CD45RA+ TemRA cells. The germline V and J ends were trimmed by 6 bases and 7 bases, with 8 bases remaining between them. The germline V gene encodes CDR1 SNHLY and CDR2 FYNNEI. The CDR3 covers 11 residues. As originally analysed: Because ImmunoSEQ provided only junction sequences with no quality scores, the filtering differed. Libraries were prepared by immunoSEQ multiplex PCR; TCRdb keeps only in-frame clonotypes and omits some of them. D and trimming come from the DNA, and the V and J calls and clone size come from that table. This table holds 110,000 or so clones, about 62% found once. About this clone itself: Antigen specificity is unknown.

Sequencing was performed on memory CD8+ T cells sorted from blood. Indicated subset: CD45RO+ cells pooled with CCR7-negative TemRA cells. The chain joins TRBV2 to TRBJ2-3; no clear D gene. This receptor was identified in a woman in her twenties or thirties in good health. The CDR3 DNA reads as TGTGCCAGCAGCCCGCCCTATACGCAGTATTTT. Its protein is CASSPPYTQYF. Filled out from reference TRBV2 and TRBJ2-3, the complete variable domain reads EPEVTQTPSHQVTQMGQEVILRCVPISNHLYFYWYRQILGQKVEFLVSFYNNEISEKSEIFDDQFSVERPDGSNFTLKIRSTKLEDSAMYFCASSPPYTQYFGPGTRLTVL.